Sequencing of this T cell receptor beta chain was carried out in a study of T cells in Graves' hyperthyroidism and ophthalmopathy. Looking at the study overall: Prior to any treatment, at the point of initial diagnosis, peripheral blood was collected. Findings and caveats of the study: Model-based prediction identified ophthalmopathy a median about 6.8 months prior to its onset. Ophthalmopathy and stable hyperthyroidism were told apart by a 13 V-J model.

From germline, CDR1 is SEHNR and CDR2 FQNEAQ (reference sequence). The CDR3 consists of 17 residues. The junction had 11 bases not matched to a gene; V was cut back by 1 base and J by 3 bases. Exclusions: uncontrolled infection, other autoimmune disease, pregnancy, lactation. This clonotype was observed at least ten times. Its antigen remains unknown. RNA transcripts provided the source from which TCR beta CDR3 regions were amplified. Carried out on the TCR CDR3, a first-round RT-PCR used the HTBI primer set. TCRdb fed the multiplex PCR reads into MiXCR, producing one record per CDR3 protein. The table has about 200,000 distinct CDR3 sequences, about 15% seen once.

Material: blood. This clonotype was obtained from a man in his forties or fifties with Graves' hyperthyroidism. J is TRBJ2-7 and V is TRBV7-9; 8 positions agree with TRBD1. The CDR3, as DNA: TGTGCCAGCAGCTTAGGGTCAGGGGGCGATGATCTCTACGAGCAGTACTTC. Translating it yields CASSLGSGGDDLYEQYF.